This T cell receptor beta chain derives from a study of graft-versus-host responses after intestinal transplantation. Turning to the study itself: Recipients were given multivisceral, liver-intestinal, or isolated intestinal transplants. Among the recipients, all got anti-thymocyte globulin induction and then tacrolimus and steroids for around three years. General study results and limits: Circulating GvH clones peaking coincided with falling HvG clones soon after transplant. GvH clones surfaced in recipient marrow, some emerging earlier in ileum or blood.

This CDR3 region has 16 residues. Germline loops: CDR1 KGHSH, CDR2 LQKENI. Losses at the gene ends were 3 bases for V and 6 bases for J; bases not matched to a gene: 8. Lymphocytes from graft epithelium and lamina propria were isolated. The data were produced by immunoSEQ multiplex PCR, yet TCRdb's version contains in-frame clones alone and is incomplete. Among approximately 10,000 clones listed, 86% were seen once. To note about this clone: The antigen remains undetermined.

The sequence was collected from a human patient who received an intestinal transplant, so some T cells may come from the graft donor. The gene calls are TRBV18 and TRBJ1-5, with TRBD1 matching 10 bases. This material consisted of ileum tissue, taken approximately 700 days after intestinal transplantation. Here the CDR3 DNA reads TGTGCCAGCTCACCCGGGACAGGGGACGGGGGTCAGCCCCAGCATTTT. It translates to CASSPGTGDGGQPQHF.